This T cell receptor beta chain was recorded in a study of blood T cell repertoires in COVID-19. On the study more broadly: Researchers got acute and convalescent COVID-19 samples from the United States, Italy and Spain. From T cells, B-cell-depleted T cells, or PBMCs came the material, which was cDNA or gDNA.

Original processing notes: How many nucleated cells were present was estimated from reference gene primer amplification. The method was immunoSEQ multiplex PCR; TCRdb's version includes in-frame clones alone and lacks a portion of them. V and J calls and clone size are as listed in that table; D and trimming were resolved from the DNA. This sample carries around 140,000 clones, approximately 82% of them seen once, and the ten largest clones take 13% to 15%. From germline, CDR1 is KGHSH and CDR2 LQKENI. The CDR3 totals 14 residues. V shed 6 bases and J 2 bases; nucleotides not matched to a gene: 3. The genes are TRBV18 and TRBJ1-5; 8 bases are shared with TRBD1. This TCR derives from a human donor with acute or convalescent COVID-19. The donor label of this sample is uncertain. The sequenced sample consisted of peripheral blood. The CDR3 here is CASSSGGRNQPQHF. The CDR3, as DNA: TGTGCCAGCTCCTCAGGGGGCCGCAATCAGCCCCAGCATTTT.